This TCR beta chain comes out of a study of T cell responses to AZD1222 COVID-19 vaccine. V lost 2 bases to trimming and J lost 4 bases, with 21 bases between them. In germline, CDR1 is MNHNS, CDR2 SASEGT. CDR3 size: 18 residues. Study-level findings and limits: Close to half of all spike-specific TCRs reportedly target regions of the variants that are unmutated. Only after the peak T cell response were repertoires sampled. The donor group comprised mostly white British people and more females; the analysis possibly underestimated clonal diversity. Vaccine-associated CD4 TCRs ranged over spike, dominating at 160-218 and 743-854.

Sequencing was performed with immunoSEQ multiplex PCR; in TCRdb, only in-frame clones are kept and a portion is missing. The data contain 120,000 or so clones, 85% to 95% of them singletons. A word on this clone: Its cognate antigen is unknown.

The specimen comprised peripheral blood, sampled on day 0 of AZD1222 vaccination. The chain recombines TRBV6-1 with TRBJ1-3, with D possibly matching TRBD1 (5 bases). This TCR was sampled from an adult in good health. CDR3 amino acids: CASSEIGRGMRGGNTIYF. CDR3 in DNA: TGTGCCAGCAGTGAAATAGGCCGGGGGATGCGGGGCGGAAACACCATATATTTT.